The 3 T cell receptor beta chains below come from one sample, sequenced in a study of shared clonotypes between healthy human individuals. CD8 cells classed as naive were CD45RO-negative and positively selected for CCR7, excluding terminally differentiated effector memory CD45RA+ cells. The protocol was immunoSEQ multiplex PCR, while the TCRdb copy is restricted to in-frame clones and leaves out a portion. The data contain hundreds of thousands of clones, about 91% of them seen just once; the ten biggest clones take up about 25%. Material for sequencing was naive CD8+ T cells sorted from blood. The origin of the receptors is a man aged 30-40 years in good health.

The chain joins TRBV21-1 to TRBJ2-1; the D segment call TRBD2 is taken from the table without a DNA check. TRBV21-1 is a pseudogene locus. This CDR3 is 17 amino acids long. The CDR3: CASSKAKTSGSSNEQFF. CDR3 nucleotide sequence: TGTGCCAGCAGCAAAGCGAAGACTAGCGGGAGTAGCAATGAGCAGTTCTTC.

CDR3 nucleotides: TGTGCCAGCAGCTCGCCGGACAGGGGGTCGGGCACTGAAGCTTTCTTT. Encoded protein: CASSSPDRGSGTEAFF. This chain connects TRBV11-2 to TRBJ1-1; 10 positions agree with TRBD1. This CDR3 region has 16 residues. V shed 4 bases and J 4 bases; nucleotides not matched to a gene: 9. Germline CDR1 and CDR2: SGHAT and FQNNGV.

V and J are TRBV4-1 and TRBJ2-1; D remains unclear. Germline V gives CDR1 MGHRA, CDR2 YSYEKL. There are 15 residues in the CDR3. The V end lost 1 base, the J end lost 4 bases, and 11 bases lay between the germline ends. CDR3 nucleotide sequence: TGCGCCAGCAGCCAAGGGGCAGCAATTTACAATGAGCAGTTCTTC. As protein: CASSQGAAIYNEQFF.